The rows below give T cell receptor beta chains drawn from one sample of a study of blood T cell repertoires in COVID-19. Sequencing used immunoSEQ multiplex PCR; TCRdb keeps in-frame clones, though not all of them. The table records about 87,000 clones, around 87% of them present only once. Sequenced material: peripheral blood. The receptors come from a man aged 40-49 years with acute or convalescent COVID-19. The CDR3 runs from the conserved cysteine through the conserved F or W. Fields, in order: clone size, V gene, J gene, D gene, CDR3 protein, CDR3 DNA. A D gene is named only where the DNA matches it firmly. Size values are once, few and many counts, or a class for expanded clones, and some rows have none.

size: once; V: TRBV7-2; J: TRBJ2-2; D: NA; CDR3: CASTRGALGELFF; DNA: TGTGCCAGTACCCGGGGGGCGCTCGGGGAGCTGTTTTTT
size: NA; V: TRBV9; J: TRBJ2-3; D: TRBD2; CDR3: CASSVASGGAWADTQYF; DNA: TGTGCCAGCAGCGTAGCCAGCGGGGGGGCGTGGGCAGATACGCAGTATTTT
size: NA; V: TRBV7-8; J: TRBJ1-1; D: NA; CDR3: CASSRGGTEAFF; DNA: TGTGCCAGCAGCCGGGGGGGGACTGAAGCTTTCTTT
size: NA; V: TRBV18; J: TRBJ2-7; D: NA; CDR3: CASSPARPGSSYEQYF; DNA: TGTGCCAGCTCACCGGCCCGCCCGGGGAGCTCCTACGAGCAGTACTTC
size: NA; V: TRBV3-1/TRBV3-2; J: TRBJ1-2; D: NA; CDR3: CASSQGALNYGYTF; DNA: TGTGCCAGCAGCCAAGGGGCCCTTAACTATGGCTACACCTTC
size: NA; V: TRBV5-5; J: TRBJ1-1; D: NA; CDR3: CASSLAGNTEAFF; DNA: TGTGCCAGCAGCTTGGCGGGGAACACTGAAGCTTTCTTT
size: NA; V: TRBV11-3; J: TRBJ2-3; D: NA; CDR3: CASSPTSTDTQYF; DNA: TGTGCCAGCAGCCCGACTAGCACAGATACGCAGTATTTT
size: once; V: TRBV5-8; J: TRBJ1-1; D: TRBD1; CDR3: CASSLLTGQANTEAFF; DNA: TGTGCCAGCAGCTTGCTGACAGGGCAGGCGAACACTGAAGCTTTCTTT
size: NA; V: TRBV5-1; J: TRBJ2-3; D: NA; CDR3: CASSESSSTDTQYF; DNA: TGCGCCAGCAGTGAAAGCTCTAGCACAGATACGCAGTATTTT
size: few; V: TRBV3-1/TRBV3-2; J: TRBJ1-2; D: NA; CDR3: CASSKGPGGYTF; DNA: TGTGCCAGCAGCAAAGGACCGGGGGGCTACACCTTC
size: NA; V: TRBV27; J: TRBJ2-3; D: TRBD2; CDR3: CASRPWGGRPTMGDTQYF; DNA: TGTGCCAGCAGGCCCTGGGGCGGGAGGCCCACAATGGGGGATACGCAGTATTTT
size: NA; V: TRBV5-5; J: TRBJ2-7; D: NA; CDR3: CASSLAPGYEQYF; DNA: TGTGCCAGCAGCTTGGCCCCAGGGTACGAGCAGTACTTC
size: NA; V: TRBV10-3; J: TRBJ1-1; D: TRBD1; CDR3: CAISGGQGSAEAFF; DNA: TGTGCCATCAGTGGGGGACAGGGGAGCGCTGAAGCTTTCTTT
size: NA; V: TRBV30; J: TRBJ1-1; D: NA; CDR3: CAWTVGGLNTEAFF; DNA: TGTGCCTGGACCGTCGGGGGGCTTAACACTGAAGCTTTCTTT
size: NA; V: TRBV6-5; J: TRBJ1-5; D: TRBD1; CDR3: CASDRGTDQPQHF; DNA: TGTGCCAGCGACAGGGGGACGGATCAGCCCCAGCATTTT
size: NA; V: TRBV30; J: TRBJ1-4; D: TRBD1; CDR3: CAWSSTGTGYEKLFF; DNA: TGTGCCTGGAGTTCCACCGGGACAGGGTATGAAAAACTGTTTTTT
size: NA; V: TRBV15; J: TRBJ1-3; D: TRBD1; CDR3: CATSRDRTGITGGNTIYF; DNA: TGTGCCACCAGCAGAGATAGGACAGGGATTACAGGGGGAAACACCATATATTTT
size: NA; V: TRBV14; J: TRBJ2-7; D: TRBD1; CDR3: CASSQVQGAGEQYF; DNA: TGTGCCAGCAGCCAAGTCCAGGGGGCGGGGGAGCAGTACTTC
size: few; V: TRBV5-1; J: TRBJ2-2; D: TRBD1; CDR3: CASRGTANTGELFF; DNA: TGCGCCAGCAGGGGGACAGCGAACACCGGGGAGCTGTTTTTT
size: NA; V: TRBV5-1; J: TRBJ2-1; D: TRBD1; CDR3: CASSLATGGPGNEQFF; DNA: TGCGCCAGCAGCTTGGCCACAGGGGGTCCGGGCAATGAGCAGTTCTTC